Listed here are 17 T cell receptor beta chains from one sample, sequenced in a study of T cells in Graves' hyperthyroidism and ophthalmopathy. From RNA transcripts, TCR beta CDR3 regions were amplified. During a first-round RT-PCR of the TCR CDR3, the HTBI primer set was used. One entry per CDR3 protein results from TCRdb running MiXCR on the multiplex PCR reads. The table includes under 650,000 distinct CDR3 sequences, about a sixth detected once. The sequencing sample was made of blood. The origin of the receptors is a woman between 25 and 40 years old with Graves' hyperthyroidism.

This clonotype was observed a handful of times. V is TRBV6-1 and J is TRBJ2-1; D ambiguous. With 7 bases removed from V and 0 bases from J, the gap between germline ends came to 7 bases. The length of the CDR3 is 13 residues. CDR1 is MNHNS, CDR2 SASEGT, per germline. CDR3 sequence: CASTQFSYNEQFF. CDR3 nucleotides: TGTGCCAGCACCCAATTCTCCTACAATGAGCAGTTCTTC.

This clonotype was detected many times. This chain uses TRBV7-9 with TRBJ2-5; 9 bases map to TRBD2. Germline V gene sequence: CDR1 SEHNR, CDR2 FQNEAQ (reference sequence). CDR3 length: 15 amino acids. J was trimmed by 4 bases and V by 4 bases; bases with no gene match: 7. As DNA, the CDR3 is TGTGCCAGCAGCTCCTCCGCGGGGGGGGGAGAGACCCAGTACTTC. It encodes CASSSSAGGGETQYF.

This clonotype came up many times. The CDR3 is CASSSQTGDFETQYF. Here the CDR3 DNA reads TGTGCCAGCAGCTCACAGACAGGGGACTTTGAGACCCAGTACTTC. This chain uses TRBV5-6 with TRBJ2-5; 8 bases match TRBD1. CDR1 and CDR2 (germline): SGHDT, YYEEEE. V trimming: 3 bases; J trimming: 5 bases; junction bases outside the gene matches: 9. The CDR3 sequence is 15 residues long.

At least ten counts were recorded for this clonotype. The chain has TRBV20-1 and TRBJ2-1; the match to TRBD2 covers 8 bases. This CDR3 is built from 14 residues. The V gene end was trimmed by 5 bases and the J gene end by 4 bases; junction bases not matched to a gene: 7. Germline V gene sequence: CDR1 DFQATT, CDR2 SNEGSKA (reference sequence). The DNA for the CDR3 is TGCAGTGCTCCGGGACTAGGCCCGTACAATGAGCAGTTCTTC. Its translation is CSAPGLGPYNEQFF.

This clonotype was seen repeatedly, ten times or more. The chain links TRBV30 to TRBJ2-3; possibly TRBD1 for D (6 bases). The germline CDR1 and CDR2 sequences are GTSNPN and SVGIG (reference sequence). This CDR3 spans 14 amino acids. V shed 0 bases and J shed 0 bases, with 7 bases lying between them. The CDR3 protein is CAWSVGGSTDTQYF. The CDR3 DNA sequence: TGTGCCTGGAGTGTAGGGGGAAGCACAGATACGCAGTATTTT.

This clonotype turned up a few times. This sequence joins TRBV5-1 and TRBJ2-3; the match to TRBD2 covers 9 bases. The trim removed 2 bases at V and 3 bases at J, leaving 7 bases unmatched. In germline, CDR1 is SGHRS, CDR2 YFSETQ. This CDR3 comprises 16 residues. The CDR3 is CASSFFGAGGTDTQYF. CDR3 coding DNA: TGCGCCAGCAGCTTTTTTGGAGCGGGAGGAACAGATACGCAGTATTTT.

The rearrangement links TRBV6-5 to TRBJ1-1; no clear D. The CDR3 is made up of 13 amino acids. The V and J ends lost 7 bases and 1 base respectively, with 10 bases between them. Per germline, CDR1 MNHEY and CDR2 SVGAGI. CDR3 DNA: TGTGCCAGCATGCCGCCAGGGAACACTGAAGCTTTCTTT. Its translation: CASMPPGNTEAFF.

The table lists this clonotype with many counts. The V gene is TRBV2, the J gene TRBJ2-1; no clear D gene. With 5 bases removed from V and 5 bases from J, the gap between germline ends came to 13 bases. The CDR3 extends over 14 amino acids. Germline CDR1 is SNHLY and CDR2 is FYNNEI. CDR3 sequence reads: CASSLQGRHNEQFF. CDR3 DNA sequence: TGTGCCAGCAGTCTCCAAGGGCGGCACAATGAGCAGTTCTTC.

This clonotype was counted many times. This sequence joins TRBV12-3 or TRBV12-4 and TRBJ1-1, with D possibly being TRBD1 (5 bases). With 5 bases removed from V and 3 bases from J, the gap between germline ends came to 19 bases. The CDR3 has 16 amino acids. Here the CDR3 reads CASSLQDSLKDTEAFF. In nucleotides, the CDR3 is TGTGCCAGCAGTCTCCAAGACAGCCTAAAGGACACTGAAGCTTTCTTT.

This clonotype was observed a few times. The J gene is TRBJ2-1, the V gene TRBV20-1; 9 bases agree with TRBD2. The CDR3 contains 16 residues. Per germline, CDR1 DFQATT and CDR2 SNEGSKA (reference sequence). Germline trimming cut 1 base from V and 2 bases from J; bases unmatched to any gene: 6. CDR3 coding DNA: TGCAGTGCTAGAGGTATAAGCGGGAGGACCTACAATGAGCAGTTCTTC. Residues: CSARGISGRTYNEQFF.

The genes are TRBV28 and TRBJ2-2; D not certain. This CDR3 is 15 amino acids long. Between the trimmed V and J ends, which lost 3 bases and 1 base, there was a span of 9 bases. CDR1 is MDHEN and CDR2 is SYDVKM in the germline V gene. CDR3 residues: CASSLAAMNTGELFF. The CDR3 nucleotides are TGTGCCAGCAGTTTGGCAGCGATGAACACCGGGGAGCTGTTTTTT.

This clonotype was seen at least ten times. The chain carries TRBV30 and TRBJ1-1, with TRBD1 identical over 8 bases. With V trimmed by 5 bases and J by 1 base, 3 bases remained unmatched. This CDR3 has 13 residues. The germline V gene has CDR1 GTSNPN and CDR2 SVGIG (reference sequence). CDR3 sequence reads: CAWGQGSNTEAFF. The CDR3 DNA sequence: TGTGCCTGGGGACAGGGATCGAACACTGAAGCTTTCTTT.

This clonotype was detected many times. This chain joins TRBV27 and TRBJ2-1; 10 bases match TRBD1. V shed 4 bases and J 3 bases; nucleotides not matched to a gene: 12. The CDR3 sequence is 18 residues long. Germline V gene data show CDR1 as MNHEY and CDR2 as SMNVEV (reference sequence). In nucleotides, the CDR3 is TGTGCCAGCAGTTCAAGGGGACAGGGGAGAGGATTCTACAATGAGCAGTTCTTC. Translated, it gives CASSSRGQGRGFYNEQFF.

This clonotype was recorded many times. The CDR3 bases are TGCGCCAGCAGTACCTCGAGCGGAAAGGCTTACAATGAGCAGTTCTTC. As protein: CASSTSSGKAYNEQFF. The V and J genes are TRBV5-1 and TRBJ2-1; possibly TRBD2 for D (5 bases). The CDR3 spans 16 residues. Deletions cut 5 bases from V and 4 bases from J, with 19 bases between. Germline CDR1 reads SGHRS; CDR2 reads YFSETQ.

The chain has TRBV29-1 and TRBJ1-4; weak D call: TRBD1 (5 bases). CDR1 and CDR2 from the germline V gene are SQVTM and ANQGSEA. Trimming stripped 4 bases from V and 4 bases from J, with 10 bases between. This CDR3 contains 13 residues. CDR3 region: CSVVGQGNEKLFF. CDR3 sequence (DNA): TGCAGCGTTGTAGGGCAGGGTAATGAAAAACTGTTTTTT. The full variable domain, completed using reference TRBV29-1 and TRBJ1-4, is SAVISQKPSRDICQRGTSLTIQCQVDSQVTMMFWYRQQPGQSLTLIATANQGSEATYESGFVIDKFPISRPNLTFSTLTVSNMSPEDSSIYLCSVVGQGNEKLFFGSGTQLSVL.

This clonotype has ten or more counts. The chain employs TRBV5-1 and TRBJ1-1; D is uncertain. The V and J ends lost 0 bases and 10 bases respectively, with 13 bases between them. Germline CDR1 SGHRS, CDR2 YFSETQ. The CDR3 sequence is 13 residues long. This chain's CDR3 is CASSLGVEATAFF. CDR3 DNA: TGCGCCAGCAGCTTGGGGGTGGAGGCAACAGCTTTCTTT.

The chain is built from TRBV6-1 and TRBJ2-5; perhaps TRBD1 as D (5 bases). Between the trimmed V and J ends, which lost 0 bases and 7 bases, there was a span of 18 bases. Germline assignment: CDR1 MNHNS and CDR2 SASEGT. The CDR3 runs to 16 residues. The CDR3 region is CASSEARWETGGTQYF. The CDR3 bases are TGTGCCAGCAGTGAAGCGCGTTGGGAAACAGGCGGGACCCAGTACTTC.